This T cell receptor beta chain was retrieved from a study of response to subunit inactivated influenza vaccine. Overall study results and limits: Only a handful of new T cells, the authors suggested, are recruited with each seasonal influenza vaccination.

TCRdb redid the calling of the RT-PCR reads with MiXCR, one entry per CDR3 protein. Counted here are roughly 500,000 distinct CDR3 sequences, around 25% occurring once; the ten biggest clones make up 2.5% to 3%. This CDR3 region has 12 residues. V was shortened by 5 bases and J by 5 bases, with 12 bases between the two germline ends. CDR1 is DFQATT and CDR2 is SNEGSKA in the germline V gene (reference sequence). Comment on this clonotype: The antigen is undetermined.

The data were also submitted as part of a second study, on T cells expressing NK-cell markers. That study reports: A 5'RACE template switching approach incorporating UMIs was used to make TCR beta cDNA. The TCR beta repertoires originated in sorted CD3+CD56+NKG2C+, CD3+CD56+NKG2C- and CD3+CD56-NKG2C+ T cells. Among eight sequenced donors, seven carried HCMV seropositivity while one was seronegative. Dominance of the CD3+CD56-NKG2C+ fraction by these clonotypes also held in four donors.

The sample consisted of CD4+ T cells sorted from PBMCs, taken 11 to 12 days after vaccination. This receptor was identified in a man between 45 and 60 years old who received an inactivated influenza vaccine. V usage is TRBV20-1 and J usage is TRBJ2-5, with D perhaps being TRBD1 or TRBD2 (5 bases each). The DNA for the CDR3 is TGCAGTGCTCTCGGGGCTAGGGAGACCCAGTACTTC. It yields the protein CSALGARETQYF.